Listed below are T cell receptor beta chains from one sample, sequenced in a study of human T cells and chemical hapten exposure. TCRdb re-derived calls from the RACE reads in MiXCR, one entry per CDR3 protein. The repertoire consists of roughly 60,000 distinct CDR3 sequences, with around an eighth occurring once and the leading ten covering 2% to 2.5%. Sequences were derived from whole blood, sampled in connection with sensitization to the hapten diphenylcyclopropenone (DPC). These receptors were obtained from a man under 40 with alopecia areata. Some clones in this sample may be carry-over from other donors' samples. CDR3s include the opening cysteine and the closing phenylalanine or tryptophan. The D gene is left open where the match is weak. Size is stated for part of the rows, as once, few or many counts, or as a class when the clone is expanded.

size	D	V	J	DNA	CDR3
NA	TRBD1	TRBV6-2/TRBV6-3	TRBJ2-5	TGTGCCAGCAGTCGACAGGGGACCTACCAAGAGACCCAGTACTTC	CASSRQGTYQETQYF
many	NA	TRBV18	TRBJ2-1	TGTGCCAGCTCACCCTCATCCTCGGGGACTGAGCAGTTCTTC	CASSPSSSGTEQFF
many	NA	TRBV6-4	TRBJ2-6	TGTGCCAGCAGTGAATCCTCTGGGGCCAACGTCCTGACTTTC	CASSESSGANVLTF
NA	NA	TRBV9	TRBJ1-1	TGTGCCAGCAGCGTAGGAACGGGGCTTAACACTGAAGCTTTCTTT	CASSVGTGLNTEAFF
many	TRBD1	TRBV6-2/TRBV6-3	TRBJ2-3	TGTGCCAGCAGTTACTCTACAGGGGTGATAAGCACAGATACGCAGTATTTT	CASSYSTGVISTDTQYF
NA	TRBD1	TRBV9	TRBJ1-3	TGTGCCAGCAGCGTTGGGGACAGGGGAGGATTCGGAAACACCATATATTTT	CASSVGDRGGFGNTIYF
few	NA	TRBV6-2/TRBV6-3	TRBJ2-5	TGTGCCAGCAGTTACGGCCAAGAGACCCAGTACTTC	CASSYGQETQYF
many	TRBD2	TRBV6-2/TRBV6-3	TRBJ2-1	TGTGCCAGCAGGCCCGGACTAGCTTACTCCTACAATGAGCAGTTCTTC	CASRPGLAYSYNEQFF
few	NA	TRBV13	TRBJ2-7	TGTGCCAGCAGCTTGTCCTGGGGGACGCGTGACGAGCAGTACTTC	CASSLSWGTRDEQYF
NA	NA	TRBV9	TRBJ2-3	TGTGCCAGCAGCGTACAAGGGATAGTCGCAGATACGCAGTATTTT	CASSVQGIVADTQYF
few	NA	TRBV28	TRBJ1-2	TGTGCCAGCAGTCCGGTCGGCTATGGCTACACCTTC	CASSPVGYGYTF
medium-sized	TRBD1	TRBV5-1	TRBJ1-1	TGCGCCAGCAGCCCACCGGGACAGGGGAACACTGAAGCTTTCTTT	CASSPPGQGNTEAFF
many	NA	TRBV6-5	TRBJ1-1	TGTGCCAGCAGTCCCCGTGGGGTCAGGGGGAACACTGAAGCTTTCTTT	CASSPRGVRGNTEAFF
few	TRBD1	TRBV18	TRBJ2-3	TGTGCCAGCTCACCACGGACAGGGGCCACCACAGATACGCAGTATTTT	CASSPRTGATTDTQYF
NA	NA	TRBV15	TRBJ2-3	TGTGCCACCAGAGAATGGGGGGACCCGGGCACAGATACGCAGTATTTT	CATREWGDPGTDTQYF
many	NA	TRBV6-1	TRBJ2-1	TGTGCCAGTGGCTCTCCTGGTAATGAGCAGTTCTTC	CASGSPGNEQFF
many	NA	TRBV18	TRBJ1-3	TGTGCCAGCTCATTGGACATGTCTGGAAACACCATATATTTT	CASSLDMSGNTIYF
NA	TRBD1	TRBV2	TRBJ2-2	TGTGCCAGCAGTAGACAGGGTGACACCGGGGAGCTGTTTTTT	CASSRQGDTGELFF
few	TRBD1	TRBV19	TRBJ1-2	TGTGCCAGTAGCTTGAGGGACAGGGGTAACTATGGCTACACCTTC	CASSLRDRGNYGYTF
many	NA	TRBV4-3	TRBJ2-5	TGCGCCAGCAGCCAAGGTCGGGGGCGGAGAGAGACCCAGTACTTC	CASSQGRGRRETQYF
NA	TRBD2	TRBV11-3	TRBJ2-1	TGTGCCAGCAGCTTGGGACTAGCGGGCAACAATGAGCAGTTCTTC	CASSLGLAGNNEQFF
few	NA	TRBV27	TRBJ2-1	TGTGCCAGCAGTCCGACGCTGGGGCGTGAGCAGTTCTTC	CASSPTLGREQFF
NA	NA	TRBV12-3/TRBV12-4	TRBJ2-2	TGTGCCAGCAGTTTCGGACGGAGCGGGGAGCTGTTTTTT	CASSFGRSGELFF
few	TRBD2	TRBV20-1	TRBJ2-5	TGCAGTGCTAGAGATACTAGCGAGATGGAACAAGAGACCCAGTACTTC	CSARDTSEMEQETQYF
many	TRBD1	TRBV3-1	TRBJ1-1	TGTGCCAGCAGCCCCACAGGGGACTACACTGAAGCTTTCTTT	CASSPTGDYTEAFF
NA	NA	TRBV28	TRBJ1-2	TGTGCCAGCAGTTTAGGTACAGAACTCTATGGCTACACCTTC	CASSLGTELYGYTF
NA	NA	TRBV7-8	TRBJ1-6	TGTGCCAGCAGCCCCAGGTTGGGGATTGAATCACCCCTCCACTTT	CASSPRLGIESPLHF
many	TRBD1	TRBV18	TRBJ1-2	TGTGCCAGCTCACCTAAGAGGACAGGGGACTATGGCTACACCTTC	CASSPKRTGDYGYTF
NA	TRBD1	TRBV6-6	TRBJ1-3	TGTGCCAGCAGTTACTCGTACAGGGGGGTTTATGGAAACACCATATATTTT	CASSYSYRGVYGNTIYF
many	TRBD2	TRBV30	TRBJ2-7	TGTGCCTTCGACCGGGGGGGCGAGCAGTACTTC	CAFDRGGEQYF
many	NA	TRBV20-1	TRBJ2-1	TGCAGTGCCAGGGAGAGCTCCTACAATGAGCAGTTCTTC	CSARESSYNEQFF
many	TRBD2	TRBV9	TRBJ2-5	TGTGCCAGCAGCGTAGGATCGGGGGGGCTGGAGACCCAGTACTTC	CASSVGSGGLETQYF
NA	NA	TRBV10-3	TRBJ2-5	TGTGCCATCAGTGGGGTCAAGGCAGGGCACGGGGAGACCCAGTACTTC	CAISGVKAGHGETQYF
many	NA	TRBV18	TRBJ1-2	TGTGCCAGCTCACCGCAAGCAAACTATGGCTACACCTTC	CASSPQANYGYTF
NA	NA	TRBV11-2	TRBJ1-1	TGTGCCAGCAGCTTAACGATTTCTCCGAACACTGAAGCTTTCTTT	CASSLTISPNTEAFF
NA	TRBD1	TRBV20-1	TRBJ1-6	TGCAGTGCTAGAGCCCTAGGGGACAGGGGGACAAGCTCACCCCTCCACTTT	CSARALGDRGTSSPLHF
many	TRBD2	TRBV7-6	TRBJ2-7	TGTGCCAGCACCCCTTCGGGGGGAGGGACCTACGAGCAGTACTTC	CASTPSGGGTYEQYF
few	NA	TRBV19	TRBJ2-1	TGTGCCAGTAGTAGGGTCAGGGCAGCCTCCTACAATGAGCAGTTCTTC	CASSRVRAASYNEQFF
few	TRBD1	TRBV7-2	TRBJ2-1	TGTGCCAGCAGCTATAGATCTCCGGGACAGGGGAACCCGAGCTCCTACAATGAGCAGTTCTTC	CASSYRSPGQGNPSSYNEQFF
many	TRBD2	TRBV7-9	TRBJ2-5	TGTGCCAGCAGACCAACTAGCGGACAAGAGACCCAGTACTTC	CASRPTSGQETQYF
NA	NA	TRBV6-6	TRBJ2-5	TGTGCCAGCAGTTACGTATTTGGGTTTCGCCAAGAGACCCAGTACTTC	CASSYVFGFRQETQYF
few	TRBD1	TRBV14	TRBJ1-1	TGTGCCAGCAGCCAAATAGGGGACAGCGGAACTGAAGCTTTCTTT	CASSQIGDSGTEAFF
NA	TRBD1	TRBV3-1	TRBJ2-5	TGTGCCAGCAGCGCCCGACAGGGTCGAGAGACCCAGTACTTC	CASSARQGRETQYF
many	TRBD2	TRBV6-5	TRBJ2-1	TGTGCCAGCAGTTACGGGACTAGCGGGGGTTACAATGAGCAGTTCTTC	CASSYGTSGGYNEQFF
NA	TRBD2	TRBV7-9	TRBJ2-3	TGTGCCAGCAGCAACCCGAGCGGGGGAGGTACGCAGTATTTT	CASSNPSGGGTQYF
few	TRBD2	TRBV11-2	TRBJ2-3	TGTGCCAGCAGGCGACCGGGACTAGCGAGAGATACGCAGTATTTT	CASRRPGLARDTQYF
few	NA	TRBV7-2	TRBJ1-1	TGTGCCAGCAGCTTAGACAGCTACACTGAAGCTTTCTTT	CASSLDSYTEAFF
NA	NA	TRBV6-5	TRBJ2-2	TGTGCCAGCATGAAGGAAACCGGGGAGCTGTTTTTT	CASMKETGELFF
NA	TRBD1	TRBV6-5	TRBJ1-2	TGTGCCAGCAGATACAATGGGGACAGGGCGAACTATGGCTACACCTTC	CASRYNGDRANYGYTF
few	NA	TRBV5-6	TRBJ2-2	TGTGCCAGCAGCTTGGGCCATGTCAAAACCGGGGAGCTGTTTTTT	CASSLGHVKTGELFF
NA	NA	TRBV6-5	TRBJ2-1	TGTGGGACTGGGCACAGCTCCTACAATGAGCAGTTCTTC	CGTGHSSYNEQFF
many	NA	TRBV7-2	TRBJ2-1	TGTGCCAGCAGCTTAGTACGGCTAGCCAGCAATGAGCAGTTCTTC	CASSLVRLASNEQFF
NA	NA	TRBV9	TRBJ1-1	TGTGCCAGCAGCCTTCGACACAACACTGAAGCTTTCTTT	CASSLRHNTEAFF